This T cell receptor (beta chain) stems from a study of T cell repertoires in cytomegalovirus infection. Across the whole study: Well-studied HLA-B-restricted epitopes and recently identified HLA-C-restricted epitopes of CMV were both used in the study. Study-level findings and limits: Dominating the ex vivo response were HLA-C-restricted CMV-specific TCR beta clonotypes. Using cumulative public TCR beta family frequency, the authors identified those who carried CMV together with the relevant HLA.

A single record per CDR3 protein comes from TCRdb applying MiXCR to the reads. This table holds approximately 100,000 distinct CDR3 sequences, less than 55% found once. The CDR3 has 13 residues. Looked up from germline, CDR1 is MNHGY and CDR2 is SAAAGT. V dropped 5 bases and J dropped 7; count of bases not matched to a gene: 6. Worth noting for this clonotype: Its antigen is as yet unknown.

This chain connects TRBV6-8 to TRBJ1-2; 8 bases match TRBD1. Sequencing used CD8+ T cells from cultured PBMCs, obtained from culture after CMV antigen stimulation. The TCR was taken from a human donor in good health (CMV status not recorded). Some clones in this sample may be carry-over from other donors' samples. The CDR3 DNA sequence: TGTGCCAGCAGTCACCGGACAGGGTCTGGCTACACCTTC. Translating it yields CASSHRTGSGYTF.